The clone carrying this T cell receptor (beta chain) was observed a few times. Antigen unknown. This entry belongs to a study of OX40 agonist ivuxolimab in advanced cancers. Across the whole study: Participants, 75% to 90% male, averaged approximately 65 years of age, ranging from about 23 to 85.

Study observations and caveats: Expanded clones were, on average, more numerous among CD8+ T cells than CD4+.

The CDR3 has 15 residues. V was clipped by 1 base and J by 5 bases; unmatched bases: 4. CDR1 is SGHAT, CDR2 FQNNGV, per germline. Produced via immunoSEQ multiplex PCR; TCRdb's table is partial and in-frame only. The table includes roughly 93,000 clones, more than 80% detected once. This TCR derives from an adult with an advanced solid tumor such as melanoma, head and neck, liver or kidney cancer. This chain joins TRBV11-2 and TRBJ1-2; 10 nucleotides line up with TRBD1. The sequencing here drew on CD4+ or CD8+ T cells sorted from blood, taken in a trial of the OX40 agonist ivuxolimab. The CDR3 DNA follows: TGTGCCAGCAGCTTAGCCTGGACAGGGGGATATGGCTACACCTTC. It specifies CASSLAWTGGYGYTF.